Below, one T cell receptor (beta chain) is given with its context. The time point is: baseline, week 1 (first vaccination visit). Treatment: pre-vaccination baseline after standard-of-care therapy. Each tumor in the donors was a new WHO grade 3 or 4 astrocytoma, IDH1-mutant and ATRX-lost. Assay used: immunoSEQ multiplex PCR; TCRdb lists only in-frame clones, some missing. The sample has about 38,000 clones, around 90% seen once; the top ten hold under 20%. The entry originates in a study of a mutant IDH1 vaccine in newly diagnosed glioma. Background on the study: Receipt of radiotherapy, temozolomide, or both preceded the study, and most received both.

The sequencing used PBMCs, collected from a glioma patient treated with radiotherapy, temozolomide or both. This receptor was identified in a man aged 18 to 35 with glioma.

CDR3 loop: CASSEDMVDGYTF. The CDR3 region has the DNA TGTGCCAGCAGTGAGGACATGGTGGATGGCTACACCTTC. V usage is TRBV6-1 and J usage is TRBJ1-2, with D perhaps matching TRBD1 (5 bases). Trimming removed 3 bases at V and 6 bases at J, with 11 bases between. This CDR3 contains 13 residues. The germline gives CDR1 MNHNS, CDR2 SASEGT.